The next 19 T cell receptor beta chains were all read from a single sample in a study of blood T cells in healthy people across ages. A second PCR, run for roughly 7 to 11 cycles, used a sample-barcoded 5' primer plus a J-beta primer mix. TCRdb redid the calling of the 5' RACE reads with MiXCR, one entry per CDR3 protein. The sample shows about 1.7 million distinct CDR3 sequences, over 25% of them seen only once. Material: blood. Receptors were obtained from a woman in her twenties or thirties in good health.

The chain links TRBV5-1 to TRBJ2-5; D is perhaps TRBD1 (6 bases). Looked up from germline, CDR1 is SGHRS and CDR2 is YFSETQ. The CDR3 spans 14 residues. V was trimmed by 4 bases and J by 6 bases, leaving 16 bases between them. The CDR3 DNA reads as TGCGCCAGCAGCGTCAACAGGGAACTCCAGACCCAGTACTTC. Its translation: CASSVNRELQTQYF.

This clonotype turned up a few times. Here the CDR3 DNA reads TGTGCCAGCAGGGGGGACAGGAGCTCCTACGAGCAGTACTTC. Residues: CASRGDRSSYEQYF. V and J are TRBV2 and TRBJ2-7; 8 bases agree with TRBD1. The ends lost 6 bases at V and 0 bases at J; junction bases unmatched: 4. This CDR3 region has 14 residues. Germline lookup yields CDR1 SNHLY and CDR2 FYNNEI.

Notes on this clonotype: A much larger clone differs by one base, so this may be a read error. The chain has TRBV5-1 and TRBJ1-2; D gene ambiguous. The CDR3 loop spans 13 amino acids. Germline CDR1 is SGHRS and CDR2 is YFSETQ. The CDR3: CASSSTENYDYTF. The CDR3 coding sequence is TGCGCCAGCAGCTCGACGGAAAACTATGACTACACCTTC.

This clonotype was recorded many times. V and J are TRBV6-5 and TRBJ2-6; D ambiguous. The ends were cut back, 6 bases at V and 1 base at J, with 7 bases in the middle. CDR1 and CDR2 from the germline V gene are MNHEY and SVGAGI. The CDR3 consists of 14 residues. The CDR3 DNA follows: TGTGCCAGCAGCCGAGCGTCTGGGGCCAACGTCCTGACTTTC. The encoded protein is CASSRASGANVLTF.

The chain links TRBV7-9 to TRBJ2-7, with D possibly being TRBD1 (6 bases). Germline assignment: CDR1 SEHNR and CDR2 FQNEAQ (reference sequence). The CDR3 extends over 14 amino acids. V shed 3 bases and J shed 6 bases, with 15 bases lying between them. The CDR3: CASSFGTTTGEQYF. CDR3 coding DNA: TGTGCCAGCAGCTTCGGGACAACAACAGGCGAGCAGTACTTC.

The chain couples TRBV25-1 to TRBJ2-3, with a possible D match to TRBD1 (5 bases). Germline CDR1 is MGHDK and CDR2 is SYGVNS. The CDR3 covers 15 residues. V dropped 1 base and J dropped 5 bases, with 13 bases sitting between them. This CDR3 reads CASSESGRVRDTQYF. CDR3 coding DNA: TGTGCCAGCAGTGAATCCGGCAGGGTACGAGATACGCAGTATTTT.

V and J are TRBV20-1 and TRBJ1-6; D is possibly TRBD1 (6 bases). The V and J ends lost 2 bases and 0 bases respectively, with 8 bases between them. Germline V CDR1 and CDR2: DFQATT, SNEGSKA (reference sequence). The CDR3 length is 15 residues. The CDR3 region is CSARRGSSYNSPLHF. Here the CDR3 DNA reads TGCAGTGCTAGAAGGGGGAGCTCCTATAATTCACCCCTCCACTTT.

At least ten counts were recorded for this clonotype. The chain links TRBV10-3 to TRBJ2-1; no firm D call. Germline V gene data show CDR1 as ENHRY and CDR2 as SYGVKD. V was trimmed by 4 bases and J by 8 bases, leaving 12 bases between them. CDR3 length: 13 amino acids. The DNA of the CDR3 is TGTGCCATCAGTGTAGACCCGCGGTATGAGCAGTTCTTC. Encoded protein: CAISVDPRYEQFF.

In this sample, this clonotype turned up a few times. At one end, the junction sequence differs from germline, possibly due to a read error. The CDR3 DNA reads TGTGCCGGCAGCTTAGGGGACATTAACGTATGGACAGATACGCAGTATTTT. Its translation: CAGSLGDINVWTDTQYF. This rearrangement joins TRBV7-9 to TRBJ2-3; D might be TRBD1 (6 bases). There are 17 residues in the CDR3. CDR1 and CDR2 (germline): SEHNR, FQNEAQ (reference sequence).

This clonotype has at least ten counts. One junction end does not reproduce the germline sequence, and a read error may be involved. The J gene is TRBJ2-3, the V gene TRBV5-1, with 8 bases fitting TRBD2. Per the germline V gene, CDR1 is SGHRS and CDR2 is YFSETQ. This CDR3 has 16 amino acids. The CDR3 DNA reads TGTGCCAGCAGCCCCCCGGGGGGGGGTGGCACAGATACGCAGTATTTT. As protein: CASSPPGGGGTDTQYF.

Concerning this clonotype itself: At one end, the junction sequence differs from germline, possibly due to a read error. The V and J genes are TRBV7-6 and TRBJ2-7; D remains ambiguous. The CDR3 is made up of 13 amino acids. The germline gives CDR1 SGHVS, CDR2 FNYEAQ. As DNA, the CDR3 is TGTGTCAGCAGCTTAGAAGTGTACTACGAGCAGTGCTTC. As protein: CVSSLEVYYEQCF.

The CDR3 bases are TGCAGTGCTATCACAGGGGGCGGGACTGAAGCTTTCTTT. It codes for CSAITGGGTEAFF. The chain links TRBV20-1 to TRBJ1-1, with 9 bases matching TRBD1. V was clipped by 4 bases and J by 5 bases; unmatched bases: 5. The germline V gene has CDR1 DFQATT and CDR2 SNEGSKA (reference sequence). CDR3 length: 13 amino acids.

V usage is TRBV15 and J usage is TRBJ1-5, with D possibly being TRBD1 (5 bases). This CDR3 has 16 residues. V was cut by 1 base and J by 0 bases, with 10 bases left in between. CDR1 is LNHNV, CDR2 YYDKDF, per germline (reference sequence). In nucleotides, the CDR3 is TGTGCCACCAGCAGAGGGGGCAAGCATAGCAATCAGCCCCAGCATTTT. It is translated as CATSRGGKHSNQPQHF.

This clonotype was seen many times. This chain uses TRBV4-1 with TRBJ2-7; 10 nucleotides line up with TRBD1. V lost 4 bases and J lost 5; bases outside the gene matches: 14. This CDR3 contains 17 residues. Looked up from germline, CDR1 is MGHRA and CDR2 is YSYEKL. CDR3 nucleotide sequence: TGCGCCAGCAGCCTCTTGGGACCGGGACAGGGGTCTCACGAGCAGTACTTC. Residues: CASSLLGPGQGSHEQYF.

This clonotype occurred many times. V and J are TRBV7-9 and TRBJ1-1; D is undetermined. This CDR3 is built from 12 residues. The germline gives CDR1 SEHNR, CDR2 FQNEAQ (reference sequence). Trimming took off 3 bases at V and 5 bases at J, with 7 bases between the two ends. Here the CDR3 DNA reads TGTGCCAGCAGCTTCTCCGTTACTGAAGCTTTCTTT. It codes for CASSFSVTEAFF.

This clonotype occurred a few times. The chain joins TRBV9 to TRBJ1-1; D unresolved. The germline CDR1 and CDR2 sequences are SGDLS and YYNGEE. CDR3 size: 11 residues. The V end lost 3 bases, the J end lost 10 bases, and 10 bases lay between the germline ends. The CDR3 nucleotides read TGTGCCAGCAGCGGTTCAGTGGGAGCTTTCTTT. Translated, it gives CASSGSVGAFF.

This clonotype was observed at least ten times. The chain recombines TRBV15 with TRBJ2-5, with D possibly matching TRBD2 (7 bases). CDR3 length: 14 amino acids. CDR1 LNHNV and CDR2 YYDKDF come from the germline V gene (reference sequence). V gave up 0 bases and J gave up 7 bases, with 12 bases separating them. The CDR3 coding sequence is TGTGCCACCAGCAGAGATTACAGGGAGGGGACCCAGTACTTC. This translates into CATSRDYREGTQYF.

The J gene is TRBJ2-1, the V gene TRBV20-1, with 7 nucleotides matching TRBD1. This CDR3 region has 11 residues. Looked up from germline, CDR1 is DFQATT and CDR2 is SNEGSKA (reference sequence). CDR3 nucleotide sequence: TGCAGCCCCCAGGGGGAAGATGAGCAGTTCTTC. Protein sequence: CSPQGEDEQFF.

The chain employs TRBV28 and TRBJ2-1; either TRBD1 or TRBD2 may fit D (5 bases each). The V end lost 4 bases, the J end lost 4 bases, and 8 bases lay between the germline ends. This CDR3 comprises 13 residues. Germline V CDR1 and CDR2: MDHEN, SYDVKM. This CDR3 reads CASSWDPYNEQFF. The CDR3 bases are TGTGCCAGCAGTTGGGACCCTTACAATGAGCAGTTCTTC.